The 30 T cell receptor beta chains given below trace back to one sample, sequenced in a study of CD8 T cells in ankylosing spondylitis. Regarding the study as a whole: A motif in TCR beta, a set of eight highly homologous variants, appeared characteristic of ankylosing spondylitis blood.

These TCRs are of unknown antigen specificity. TCRdb ran MiXCR on the 5' RACE reads and lists one entry per CDR3 protein. The table lists approximately 500,000 distinct CDR3 sequences, roughly an eighth of them singletons. The sample comprised blood, either unsorted or a sorted T cell fraction (not recorded which). These receptors originate from a male donor with ankylosing spondylitis.

This chain links TRBV7-2 with TRBJ2-3, with a weak D call TRBD2 (6 bases). The CDR3 spans 13 residues. Between the trimmed V and J ends, which lost 5 bases and 4 bases, there was a span of 10 bases. Germline-derived CDR1 and CDR2 are SGHTA and FQGNSA. The CDR3 protein is CASSRAGSDTQYF. The CDR3 coding sequence is TGTGCCAGCAGCCGCGCGGGGTCAGATACGCAGTATTTT.

In its sample, this clonotype was seen a few times. The chain employs TRBV5-1 and TRBJ2-5, with 12 bases fitting TRBD2. CDR1 and CDR2 from the germline V gene are SGHRS and YFSETQ. The CDR3 is made up of 16 amino acids. V was clipped by 1 base and J by 3 bases; unmatched bases: 4. CDR3 sequence reads: CASSLKPSGREETQYF. The CDR3, as DNA: TGCGCCAGCAGCTTGAAACCTAGCGGGAGGGAAGAGACCCAGTACTTC.

This rearrangement joins TRBV6-1 to TRBJ2-2; D might be TRBD2 (6 bases). The V gene's germline CDR1 is MNHNS and CDR2 SASEGT. Trimming removed 10 bases from V and 5 bases from J, with 20 bases in between. This CDR3 is 15 amino acids long. The CDR3 loop is CAIKEAGRGTGELFF. As DNA, the CDR3 is TGTGCCATCAAGGAGGCAGGGCGGGGAACCGGGGAGCTGTTTTTT.

This clonotype turned up a few times. This chain joins TRBV4-1 and TRBJ2-5; unclear D gene. This CDR3 spans 16 amino acids. Trimming removed 1 base at V and 2 bases at J, with 14 bases between. The germline gives CDR1 MGHRA, CDR2 YSYEKL. This chain's CDR3 is CASSQVQPALQETQYF. The CDR3, as DNA: TGCGCCAGCAGCCAAGTACAACCCGCGCTACAAGAGACCCAGTACTTC.

J is TRBJ1-5 and V is TRBV27, with no clear D. The CDR3 is 15 amino acids. V shed 3 bases and J shed 0 bases, with 9 bases lying between them. The V gene's germline CDR1 is MNHEY and CDR2 SMNVEV (reference sequence). The DNA for the CDR3 is TGTGCCAGCAGTTTGGGCAGATATAGCAATCAGCCCCAGCATTTT. Translating gives CASSLGRYSNQPQHF.

This clonotype turned up a few times. V is TRBV20-1 and J is TRBJ2-1; TRBD1 matches 11 bases. CDR3 length equals 13 residues. Germline loops: CDR1 DFQATT, CDR2 SNEGSKA (reference sequence). The junction had 4 bases not matched to a gene; V was cut back by 6 bases and J by 6 bases. The CDR3 spells CSAGTGGFNEQFF. CDR3 nucleotide sequence: TGCAGTGCGGGGACAGGGGGGTTCAATGAGCAGTTCTTC.

V and J are TRBV9 and TRBJ1-2, with D possibly matching TRBD1 (6 bases). There are 13 residues in the CDR3. Per the germline V gene, CDR1 is SGDLS and CDR2 is YYNGEE. The germline V and J ends were trimmed by 1 base and 4 bases, with 8 bases remaining between them. The CDR3 DNA follows: TGTGCCAGCAGCGTAAGAGGGGGCTATGGCTACACCTTC. Amino acid sequence: CASSVRGGYGYTF.

This clonotype occurred a few times. CDR3 residues: CASSSASGRGVDTQYF. In DNA, the CDR3 is TGTGCCAGCAGCAGCGCTAGCGGGAGAGGTGTAGATACGCAGTATTTT. This rearrangement joins TRBV21-1 to TRBJ2-3; no check of the table's D call, TRBD2, against the DNA was made. TRBV21-1 is marked as a pseudogene. The CDR3 spans 16 residues.

The rearrangement uses TRBV5-1 and TRBJ1-1; no clear D. V lost 4 bases and J 2 bases, leaving 12 bases between the germline ends. Per the germline V gene, CDR1 is SGHRS and CDR2 is YFSETQ. The CDR3 runs 14 residues. The DNA for the CDR3 is TGCGCCAGCAGCATACTAACGGGTAACACTGAAGCTTTCTTT. Amino acids: CASSILTGNTEAFF.

This chain connects TRBV6-1 to TRBJ1-3; TRBD1 matches 7 bases. The CDR3 is 14 amino acids. CDR1 and CDR2 from the germline V gene are MNHNS and SASEGT. Trimming removed 6 bases from V and 4 bases from J; junction bases left unmatched: 6. The CDR3 loop is CASRLQGSGNTIYF. In DNA form, the CDR3 reads TGTGCCAGCAGACTACAGGGGTCCGGAAACACCATATATTTT.

Written as DNA, the CDR3 is TGTGCCAGTGCCCTACGGCAGGGCTACAATGAGCAGTTCTTC. Protein sequence: CASALRQGYNEQFF. V and J are TRBV19 and TRBJ2-1, with a weak D call TRBD1 (5 bases). The germline V and J ends were trimmed by 8 bases and 3 bases, with 14 bases remaining between them. Germline V gene data show CDR1 as LNHDA and CDR2 as SQIVND (reference sequence). The CDR3 loop spans 14 amino acids.

This clonotype was observed at least ten times. The rearrangement uses TRBV5-1 and TRBJ2-1, with 9 bases identical to TRBD2. The CDR3 extends over 15 amino acids. Germline CDR1 is SGHRS and CDR2 is YFSETQ. V trimming: 7 bases; J trimming: 0 bases; junction bases outside the gene matches: 5. The CDR3 sequence: CASEGSGGSYNEQFF. For the CDR3, the DNA is TGCGCCAGCGAAGGTAGCGGGGGCTCCTACAATGAGCAGTTCTTC.

The chain joins TRBV7-2 to TRBJ2-1, with 10 bases lining up with TRBD2. Germline CDR1 reads SGHTA; CDR2 reads FQGNSA. Trimming removed 3 bases from V and 8 bases from J; junction bases left unmatched: 7. The CDR3 has 15 amino acids. CDR3 DNA sequence: TGTGCCAGCAGCTTGAGAGCGGGAGGGCTGGATGAGCAGTTCTTC. Encoded protein: CASSLRAGGLDEQFF.

The table lists this clonotype with a few counts. The chain joins TRBV11-2 to TRBJ2-7, with 12 bases lining up with TRBD2. Germline V gene data show CDR1 as SGHAT and CDR2 as FQNNGV. Germline trimming cut 5 bases from V and 6 bases from J; bases unmatched to any gene: 5. There are 14 residues in the CDR3. The CDR3 spells CASSPPSGRGEQYF. The CDR3 region has the DNA TGTGCCAGCAGCCCTCCTAGCGGGAGGGGCGAGCAGTACTTC.

Only a few counts were recorded for this clonotype. The chain uses TRBV4-1 and TRBJ2-7; D unresolved. CDR1 and CDR2 (germline): MGHRA, YSYEKL. The ends were cut back, 3 bases at V and 2 bases at J, with 11 bases in the middle. The length of the CDR3 is 14 residues. The CDR3 DNA follows: TGCGCCAGCAGCCACCCCGGGCTGCCCTACGAGCAGTACGTC. Residues: CASSHPGLPYEQYV.

This clonotype has only a few counts. The chain joins TRBV7-9 to TRBJ1-3, with unresolved D. Trimming shortened V by 6 bases and J by 0 bases, and 3 bases separated the two germline ends. Germline V CDR1 and CDR2: SEHNR, FQNEAQ (reference sequence). CDR3 size: 12 residues. The CDR3, as DNA: TGTGCCAGCAGGGACTCTGGAAACACCATATATTTT. It specifies CASRDSGNTIYF.

This clonotype was detected only a few times. V is TRBV11-3 and J is TRBJ1-1; D is unclear. The CDR3 has 13 residues. V was cut by 5 bases and J by 6 bases, with 13 bases left in between. The germline gives CDR1 SGHNT, CDR2 YENEEA. CDR3 in DNA: TGTGCCAGCAGCCCCTCCCGGTTCGCTGAAGCTTTCTTT. Translating it yields CASSPSRFAEAFF.

The table lists this clonotype with many counts. This chain uses TRBV5-1 with TRBJ2-2, with 7 bases that match TRBD1. The germline CDR1 and CDR2 sequences are SGHRS and YFSETQ. Trimming cost V 5 bases and J 1 base; bases outside gene matches: 5. The CDR3 sequence is 15 residues long. In DNA form, the CDR3 reads TGCGCCAGCAGAGCCGGGACAGAGAACACCGGGGAGCTGTTTTTT. Translated, it gives CASRAGTENTGELFF.

The chain links TRBV15 to TRBJ2-4; no firm D call. The CDR3 sequence is 12 residues long. V lost 0 bases, J lost 15 bases, and 12 bases lay in between. Per the germline V gene, CDR1 is LNHNV and CDR2 is YYDKDF (reference sequence). CDR3 loop: CATSRDRVVLYF. CDR3 in DNA: TGTGCCACCAGCAGAGATCGAGTGGTATTGTACTTC. Together with reference TRBV15 and TRBJ2-4, the CDR3 gives the full variable domain: DAMVIQNPRYQVTQFGKPVTLSCSQTLNHNVMYWYQQKSSQAPKLLFHYYDKDFNNEADTPDNFQSRRPNTSFCFLDIRSPGLGDTAMYLCATSRDRVVLYFGAGTRLSVL.

This clonotype has more than one count but fewer than ten. V is TRBV5-1 and J is TRBJ2-1; 8 bases align to TRBD2. Trimming at V came to 8 bases and at J to 8 bases, leaving 12 bases not matched to a gene. CDR3 length: 14 residues. The germline V gene has CDR1 SGHRS and CDR2 YFSETQ. The CDR3, as DNA: TGCGCCAGTGTGGAGAGGACGGGAGGGGATGAGCAGTTCTTC. Encoded protein: CASVERTGGDEQFF.

The chain has TRBV11-2 and TRBJ2-3; 9 bases match TRBD1. Trimming at V came to 0 bases and at J to 6 bases, leaving 7 bases not matched to a gene. The CDR3 runs 16 residues. The germline gives CDR1 SGHAT, CDR2 FQNNGV. In DNA, the CDR3 is TGTGCCAGCAGCTTAGAGGGGACAGGGTTTGGCGATACGCAGTATTTT. This translates into CASSLEGTGFGDTQYF.

This clonotype has only a few counts. This chain connects TRBV25-1 to TRBJ2-1, with D perhaps given as TRBD1 or TRBD2 (5 bases each). This CDR3 has 15 residues. From germline, CDR1 is MGHDK and CDR2 SYGVNS. The germline V and J ends were trimmed by 4 bases and 10 bases, with 20 bases remaining between them. The CDR3 sequence is CASSGPSGRILEQFF. CDR3 DNA: TGTGCCAGCAGTGGCCCCTCGGGACGGATATTGGAGCAGTTCTTC. Full variable domain (outside the CDR3, taken from reference TRBV25-1 and TRBJ2-1): EADIYQTPRYLVIGTGKKITLECSQTMGHDKMYWYQQDPGMELHLIHYSYGVNSTEKGDLSSESTVSRIRTEHFPLTLESARPSHTSQYLCASSGPSGRILEQFFGPGTRLTVL.

The chain couples TRBV2 to TRBJ2-5; no clear D gene. Per germline, CDR1 SNHLY and CDR2 FYNNEI. This CDR3 is built from 15 residues. V shed 5 bases and J shed 5 bases, with 18 bases lying between them. The DNA of the CDR3 is TGTGCCAGCAGTCCCTTAGGGTCCGCATTGGAGACCCAGTACTTC. As protein: CASSPLGSALETQYF.

This chain joins TRBV7-9 and TRBJ1-6, with D perhaps TRBD1 (6 bases). Trimming left V 5 bases short and J 6 bases short, with 14 bases between. CDR3 length: 15 residues. Germline lookup yields CDR1 SEHNR and CDR2 FQNEAQ (reference sequence). The DNA for the CDR3 is TGTGCCAGCAGCAGCATGGGGGCGGGTAATTCACCCCTCCACTTT. Its protein is CASSSMGAGNSPLHF. Full variable domain (remainder filled in from reference TRBV7-9 and TRBJ1-6): DTGVSQNPRHKITKRGQNVTFRCDPISEHNRLYWYRQTLGQGPEFLTYFQNEAQLEKSRLLSDRFSAERPKGSFSTLEIQRTEQGDSAMYLCASSSMGAGNSPLHFGNGTRLTVT.

This clonotype was seen only a few times. This sequence joins TRBV2 and TRBJ2-1, with 8 bases that match TRBD1. The CDR3 has 15 amino acids. Trimming removed 0 bases from V and 3 bases from J; junction bases left unmatched: 1. Looked up from germline, CDR1 is SNHLY and CDR2 is FYNNEI. This chain's CDR3 is CASSEATGGYNEQFF. The CDR3 DNA sequence: TGTGCCAGCAGTGAAGCCACAGGGGGCTACAATGAGCAGTTCTTC.

The chain is built from TRBV20-1 and TRBJ2-1, with 8 bases matching TRBD2. V shed 0 bases and J 7 bases; nucleotides not matched to a gene: 29. Per germline, CDR1 DFQATT and CDR2 SNEGSKA (reference sequence). This CDR3 comprises 22 residues. The CDR3 is CSARDGYSPVTSGDPWDNEQFF. CDR3 bases: TGCAGTGCTAGAGATGGGTACTCCCCCGTTACTAGCGGAGACCCTTGGGATAATGAGCAGTTCTTC.

This chain connects TRBV5-1 to TRBJ2-7; 10 nucleotides line up with TRBD1. V gave up 4 bases and J gave up 1 base; unmatched junction bases: 5. Germline V lookup: CDR1 SGHRS, CDR2 YFSETQ. There are 15 residues in the CDR3. The CDR3 DNA sequence: TGCGCCAGCAGCCCGTTGGGACAGGGGTCCTACGAGCAGTACTTC. This sequence encodes CASSPLGQGSYEQYF.

This clonotype was counted a single time. The gene calls are TRBV14 and TRBJ2-1; D perhaps matches TRBD2 (6 bases). V lost 0 bases and J lost 0, with 9 bases in between. The CDR3 length is 16 residues. Per the germline V gene, CDR1 is SGHDN and CDR2 is FVKESK. CDR3 coding DNA: TGTGCCAGCAGCCAAGAAGCCGGGGGCTCCTACAATGAGCAGTTCTTC. This codes for CASSQEAGGSYNEQFF.

The genes are TRBV21-1 and TRBJ1-6. TRBV21-1 is shown as a pseudogene. The CDR3 is 10 residues long. For the CDR3, the DNA is TGTGCCAGCGAGAATTCACCCCTCCACTTT. It encodes CASENSPLHF.

Many counts were recorded for this clonotype. This chain joins TRBV7-9 and TRBJ2-3; 7 bases line up with TRBD2. J gave up 5 bases and V 5 bases, and 4 bases lay outside the gene matches. This CDR3 comprises 13 residues. Per the germline V gene, CDR1 is SEHNR and CDR2 is FQNEAQ (reference sequence). The CDR3 spells CASSPGGIDTQYF. DNA of the CDR3: TGTGCCAGCAGCCCCGGGGGGATAGATACGCAGTATTTT.